This is a list of T cell receptor beta chains from one sample in a study of cytomegalovirus exposure and HLA in healthy donors. Profiling relied on immunoSEQ multiplex PCR, and the TCRdb table lists in-frame clones only, not all of them. The profile covers 150,000 to 200,000 clones, with about 75% appearing a single time and over 12% taken by the ten largest. Sequenced material: PBMCs. Source of these receptors: a man aged 45-65 years in good health and CMV-seropositive. The CDR3 runs from the conserved cysteine through the conserved F or W. Each record gives: J gene, D gene, V gene, CDR3 protein. The D gene is left open where the match is weak.

TRBJ1-6	.	TRBV6-6	CASSRQDSPLHF
TRBJ1-2	TRBD1	TRBV7-3	CASGLRQGDGYTF
TRBJ2-1	TRBD2	TRBV6-5	CASSYSTRGRGEQFF
TRBJ2-1	TRBD2	TRBV30	CAWSVLGGGVSEQFF
TRBJ2-7	.	TRBV28	CASSQTYEQYF
TRBJ1-1	TRBD1	TRBV6-6	CASKGQRGEAFF
TRBJ1-3	.	TRBV30	CAWSVAGNTIYF
TRBJ1-4	TRBD1	TRBV5-1	CASSLGGQANEKLFF
TRBJ1-1	TRBD1	TRBV4-3	CASSQEFPGTGLNTEAFF
TRBJ1-2	TRBD1	TRBV28	CASSLEEITGTVYEGHGYTF
TRBJ2-5	TRBD1	TRBV7-9	CSSSLARDRVVGETQYF
TRBJ2-5	.	TRBV18	CASSPGQGPETQYF
TRBJ1-1	.	TRBV9	CASSKQQGLGTEAFF
TRBJ2-2	TRBD2	TRBV27	CASSLYASGGAFGELFF
TRBJ1-2	.	TRBV5-6	CASSLVGNDYGYTF
TRBJ2-1	TRBD1	TRBV5-1	CASSAVGLAGQGANEQFF
TRBJ1-1	.	TRBV6-5	CASRTGGGNTEAFF
TRBJ1-1	.	TRBV9	CASSQSGGLEAFF
TRBJ2-1	.	TRBV12-1	CASSPGRGDYYSYNEQFF